The 10 T cell receptor beta chains below were found in one sample sequenced in a study of shared clonotypes between healthy human individuals. Generated by immunoSEQ multiplex PCR, the TCRdb table keeps only in-frame clones and is missing some. Among some 2,100,000 clones listed, more than 90% were seen once. The sample comprised naive CD4+ T cells sorted from blood. As to subset: CD45RA+ positively selected. These receptors were taken from a man younger than 30 in good health.

On this clone: Other nucleotide sequences from this sample produce the same CDR3. This chain links TRBV7-2 with TRBJ2-1; 8 bases line up with TRBD2. The J segment lost 7 bases and the V segment lost 5 bases, leaving 13 bases of the junction unmatched. Germline V gene lookup returns CDR1 SGHTA and CDR2 FQGNSA. This CDR3 spans 16 amino acids. In DNA form, the CDR3 reads TGTGCCAGCAGCCTAGGTGGAGCGGGAGTAGGTAATGAGCAGTTCTTC. Its translation is CASSLGGAGVGNEQFF. Based on the CDR3 plus reference TRBV7-2 and TRBJ2-1, the full variable domain is GAGVSQSPSNKVTEKGKDVELRCDPISGHTALYWYRQSLGQGLEFLIYFQGNSAPDKSGLPSDRFSAERTGGSVSTLTIQRTQQEDSAVYLCASSLGGAGVGNEQFFGPGTRLTVL.

The chain links TRBV5-4 to TRBJ2-1; TRBD2 is a possible D gene (5 bases). CDR1 and CDR2 (germline): SGHNT, YYREEE (reference sequence). V was trimmed by 0 bases and J by 8 bases, leaving 9 bases between them. This CDR3 contains 13 residues. CDR3 sequence: CASSLASRDEQFF. CDR3 sequence (DNA): TGTGCCAGCAGCTTGGCCTCGAGGGATGAGCAGTTCTTC. The whole variable domain, remainder taken from reference TRBV5-4 and TRBJ2-1, is ETGVTQSPTHLIKTRGQQVTLRCSSQSGHNTVSWYQQALGQGPQFIFQYYREEENGRGNFPPRFSGLQFPNYSSELNVNALELDDSALYLCASSLASRDEQFFGPGTRLTVL.

Note on this clone: This same CDR3 is encoded by further DNA sequences in the sample. The chain carries TRBV5-1 and TRBJ2-5; possibly TRBD1 for D (6 bases). This CDR3 spans 14 amino acids. The V gene lost 0 bases and the J gene lost 4 bases, with 10 bases spanning the gap. Germline CDR1 SGHRS, CDR2 YFSETQ. Written as DNA, the CDR3 is TGCGCCAGCAGCTTGGAAGGGGGATTAGAGACCCAGTACTTC. Protein: CASSLEGGLETQYF.

Of note for this clone: Other DNA sequences in this specimen translate into the identical CDR3. The chain's CDR3 is CSVGGETQYF. The CDR3 coding sequence is TGCAGCGTTGGAGGGGAGACCCAGTACTTC. The rearrangement uses TRBV29-1 and TRBJ2-5; D might be TRBD2 (5 bases). The germline CDR1 and CDR2 sequences are SQVTM and ANQGSEA. V was pared by 4 bases and J by 5 bases, with 5 bases between. The CDR3 spans 10 residues. Full variable domain (outside the CDR3, taken from reference TRBV29-1 and TRBJ2-5): SAVISQKPSRDICQRGTSLTIQCQVDSQVTMMFWYRQQPGQSLTLIATANQGSEATYESGFVIDKFPISRPNLTFSTLTVSNMSPEDSSIYLCSVGGETQYFGPGTRLLVL.

This chain links TRBV5-4 with TRBJ2-3; D is perhaps TRBD2 (6 bases). Germline-derived CDR1 and CDR2 are SGHNT and YYREEE (reference sequence). V was shortened by 0 bases and J by 2 bases, with 16 bases between the two germline ends. CDR3 length: 17 residues. CDR3 loop: CASSLGLAKLPTDTQYF. The CDR3 DNA sequence: TGTGCCAGCAGCTTGGGTCTAGCGAAGCTTCCCACAGATACGCAGTATTTT.

The V call is TRBV5-1, the J call TRBJ1-2; no reliable D call. The CDR3 runs 14 residues. V lost 1 base and J 6 bases, leaving 13 bases between the germline ends. Germline values: CDR1 SGHRS, CDR2 YFSETQ. CDR3 nucleotides: TGCGCCAGCAGCTTGTCTACGGTGAGCGATGGCTACACCTTC. This translates into CASSLSTVSDGYTF.

The chain links TRBV7-2 to TRBJ2-1; either TRBD1 or TRBD2 may fit D (5 bases each). Germline assignment: CDR1 SGHTA and CDR2 FQGNSA. CDR3 size: 13 residues. Trimming cost V 4 bases and J 14 bases, with 18 bases left between them. CDR3 amino acids: CASSYPGTPSKFF. The DNA for the CDR3 is TGTGCCAGCAGCTACCCCGGGACGCCCTCCAAGTTCTTC.

This clone appeared once. V gene TRBV19 combines with J gene TRBJ2-7, with D possibly TRBD1 on 5 matching bases. V lost 6 bases, J lost 4 bases, and 16 bases lay in between. This CDR3 comprises 14 residues. Germline values: CDR1 LNHDA, CDR2 SQIVND (reference sequence). In DNA, the CDR3 is TGTGCCAGTAGCTATGAAGGCAGGGTGTACGAGCAGTACTTC. Protein: CASSYEGRVYEQYF.

This rearrangement joins TRBV7-9 to TRBJ2-1; D ambiguous. Germline CDR1 is SEHNR and CDR2 is FQNEAQ (reference sequence). The CDR3 has 15 amino acids. Deletions cut 1 base from V and 8 bases from J, with 15 bases between. CDR3 DNA: TGTGCCAGCAGCTTAGATGGCGGCCTCGGAGATGAGCAGTTCTTC. Translation gives CASSLDGGLGDEQFF.

The chain couples TRBV10-3 to TRBJ2-2; D not resolved. Trimming took 5 bases from V and 0 from J, leaving 10 bases between them. CDR1 is ENHRY, CDR2 SYGVKD, per germline. This CDR3 is 15 amino acids long. This CDR3 reads CAISWNPANTGELFF. The CDR3 nucleotides read TGTGCCATCAGTTGGAACCCCGCGAACACCGGGGAGCTGTTTTTT.